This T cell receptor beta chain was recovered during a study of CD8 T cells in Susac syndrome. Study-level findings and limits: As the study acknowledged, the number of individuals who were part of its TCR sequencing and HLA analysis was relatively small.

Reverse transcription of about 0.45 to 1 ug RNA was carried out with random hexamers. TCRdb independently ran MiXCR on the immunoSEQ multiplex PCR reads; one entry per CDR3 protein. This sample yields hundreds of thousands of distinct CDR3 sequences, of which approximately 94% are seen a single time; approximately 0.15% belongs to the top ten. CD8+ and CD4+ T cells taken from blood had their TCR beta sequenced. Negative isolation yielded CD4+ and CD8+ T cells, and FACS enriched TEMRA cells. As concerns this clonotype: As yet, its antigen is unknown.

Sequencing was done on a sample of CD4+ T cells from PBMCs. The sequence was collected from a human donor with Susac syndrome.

For the CDR3, the DNA is TGTGCCATCAGTGATTCAGGGAACACTGAAGCTTTCTTT. It codes for CAISDSGNTEAFF. V gene TRBV10-3 combines with J gene TRBJ1-1; D is unclear. In germline, CDR1 is ENHRY, CDR2 SYGVKD. This CDR3 comprises 13 residues. The V and J ends lost 3 bases and 1 base respectively, with 6 bases between them.